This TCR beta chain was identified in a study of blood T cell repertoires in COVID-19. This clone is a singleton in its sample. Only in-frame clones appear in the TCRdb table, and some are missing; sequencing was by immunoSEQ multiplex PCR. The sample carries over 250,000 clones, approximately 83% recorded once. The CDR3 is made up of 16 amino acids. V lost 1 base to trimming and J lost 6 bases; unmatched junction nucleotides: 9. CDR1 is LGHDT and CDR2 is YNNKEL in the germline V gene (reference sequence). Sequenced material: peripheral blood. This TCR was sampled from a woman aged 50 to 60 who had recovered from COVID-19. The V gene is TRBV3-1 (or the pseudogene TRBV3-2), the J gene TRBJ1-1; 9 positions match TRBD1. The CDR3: CASSQALGQGIPEAFF. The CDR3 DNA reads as TGTGCCAGCAGCCAAGCGTTGGGACAGGGAATTCCTGAAGCTTTCTTT.